A single sample is the source of the 16 T cell receptor beta chains below, sequenced in a study of T cell responses to AZD1222 COVID-19 vaccine. Libraries were prepared by immunoSEQ multiplex PCR; TCRdb keeps only in-frame clonotypes and omits some of them. The sample shows 140,000 to 150,000 clones, 75% to 95% of them seen only once. Sequenced material: peripheral blood, taken 28 days after the second dose of the MenACWY control vaccine. These receptors all stem from an adult who received the MenACWY meningococcal vaccine as a control.

The chain employs TRBV5-1 and TRBJ1-1; a possible D gene is TRBD1 (5 bases). Germline V gene lookup returns CDR1 SGHRS and CDR2 YFSETQ. This CDR3 is 13 amino acids long. Trimming left V 5 bases short and J 4 bases short, with 12 bases between. Here the CDR3 reads CASRGQAGTEAFF. The CDR3 coding sequence is TGCGCCAGCAGGGGGCAGGCGGGCACTGAAGCTTTCTTT.

The V and J genes are TRBV2 and TRBJ2-2, with 10 bases aligning to TRBD2. CDR3 length: 16 amino acids. The junction had 0 bases not matched to a gene; V was cut back by 2 bases and J by 0 bases. Germline CDR1 and CDR2: SNHLY and FYNNEI. CDR3 in amino acids: CASSESGRANTGELFF. CDR3 nucleotides: TGTGCCAGCAGTGAAAGCGGGAGGGCGAACACCGGGGAGCTGTTTTTT.

In DNA form, the CDR3 reads TGTGCCAGCAGCCAAGCCAGGGGGCTTTATAATTCACCCCTCCACTTT. Protein: CASSQARGLYNSPLHF. This chain joins TRBV14 and TRBJ1-6; 8 nucleotides align to TRBD1. CDR1 is SGHDN, CDR2 FVKESK, per germline. This CDR3 spans 16 amino acids. With V trimmed by 1 base and J by 4 bases, 3 bases remained unmatched.

V is TRBV6-6 and J is TRBJ2-3; tentatively, D is TRBD2 (6 bases). The CDR3 loop spans 16 amino acids. Germline V CDR1 and CDR2: MNHNY, SVGAGI (reference sequence). V lost 0 bases to trimming and J lost 5 bases, with 15 bases between them. CDR3 nucleotide sequence: TGTGCCAGCAGTTACTCATCCGGGAGTGTTGAAGATACGCAGTATTTT. Translating gives CASSYSSGSVEDTQYF.

The gene calls are TRBV24-1 and TRBJ2-1; 9 nucleotides line up with TRBD1. Looked up from germline, CDR1 is KGHDR and CDR2 is SFDVKD. V was pared by 2 bases and J by 8 bases, with 9 bases of the junction left unmatched. The CDR3 runs to 16 residues. CDR3 residues: CATSDSSQGATDEQFF. The CDR3 DNA reads as TGTGCCACCAGTGATTCCTCACAGGGGGCGACCGATGAGCAGTTCTTC.

The chain recombines TRBV28 with TRBJ1-2, with 11 bases identical to TRBD1. Germline V lookup: CDR1 MDHEN, CDR2 SYDVKM. Trimming took 8 bases from V and 2 from J; bases not matched to a gene: 7. The CDR3 spans 15 residues. The CDR3 here is CASGTGTGGNYGYTF. As DNA, the CDR3 is TGTGCCAGCGGAACCGGGACAGGGGGGAACTATGGCTACACCTTC.

The chain uses TRBV2 and TRBJ2-5; D not resolved. Germline V gives CDR1 SNHLY, CDR2 FYNNEI. V lost 2 bases, J lost 3 bases, and 10 bases lay in between. CDR3 length equals 14 residues. The chain's CDR3 is CASSELYREETQYF. CDR3 DNA sequence: TGTGCCAGCAGTGAACTCTATAGGGAAGAGACCCAGTACTTC.

The CDR3 bases are TGTGCCAGCAGTTACCGCCCGGGAGACCTGAGCAATCAGCCCCAGCATTTT. Translation: CASSYRPGDLSNQPQHF. This chain uses TRBV6-2 or TRBV6-3 with TRBJ1-5; D gene ambiguous. This CDR3 has 17 amino acids. CDR1 and CDR2 (germline): MNHEY, SVGEGT. V lost 2 bases and J lost 1, with 15 bases in between.

This chain connects TRBV4-1 to TRBJ1-1, with 9 bases that match TRBD1. This CDR3 has 14 amino acids. Trimming removed 3 bases from V and 1 base from J; junction bases left unmatched: 0. Germline CDR1 MGHRA, CDR2 YSYEKL. This CDR3 reads CASSQGQGNTEAFF. DNA for the CDR3: TGCGCCAGCAGCCAGGGACAGGGGAACACTGAAGCTTTCTTT.

The V call is TRBV30, the J call TRBJ2-6; a possible D gene is TRBD1 (7 bases). The germline V and J ends were trimmed by 0 bases and 0 bases, with 15 bases remaining between them. This CDR3 spans 18 amino acids. Germline CDR1 GTSNPN, CDR2 SVGIG (reference sequence). DNA of the CDR3: TGTGCCTGGAGTGTAGGAGGGGGCTTTTCCTCTGGGGCCAACGTCCTGACTTTC. Protein sequence: CAWSVGGGFSSGANVLTF. The full variable domain, completed using reference TRBV30 and TRBJ2-6, is SQTIHQWPATLVQPVGSPLSLECTVEGTSNPNLYWYRQAAGRGLQLLFYSVGIGQISSEVPQNLSASRPQDRQFILSSKKLLLSDSGFYLCAWSVGGGFSSGANVLTFGAGSRLTVL.

The chain uses TRBV5-6 and TRBJ1-6; 9 bases map to TRBD1. J gave up 5 bases and V 2 bases, and 5 bases lay outside the gene matches. The CDR3 contains 16 residues. CDR1 SGHDT and CDR2 YYEEEE come from the germline V gene. CDR3 loop: CASSLIQGADNSPLHF. The CDR3 DNA is TGTGCCAGCAGCTTAATACAGGGGGCGGATAATTCACCCCTCCACTTT.

In its sample, this clone was seen once. This rearrangement joins TRBV10-2 to TRBJ2-3; D may be TRBD2 (5 bases). The CDR3 runs to 11 residues. The V gene lost 8 bases and the J gene lost 6 bases, with 9 bases spanning the gap. Germline CDR1 WSHSY, CDR2 SAAADI. The CDR3 here is CASGSRDTQYF. The CDR3 nucleotides read TGCGCCAGCGGGAGCCGGGATACGCAGTATTTT.

The genes are TRBV2 and TRBJ2-5; D might be TRBD1 (5 bases). CDR1 and CDR2 from the germline V gene are SNHLY and FYNNEI. Trimming left V 0 bases short and J 1 base short, with 12 bases between. The CDR3 has 16 amino acids. This CDR3 is CASSEAQRGFQETQYF. The CDR3 region has the DNA TGTGCCAGCAGTGAAGCGCAAAGGGGATTCCAAGAGACCCAGTACTTC.

In its sample, this clone was seen a few times. The DNA of the CDR3 is TGTGCCAGCAGCTTGGACCAGGGACTAGCCGATGAGCAGTTCTTC. Translated: CASSLDQGLADEQFF. The V and J genes are TRBV5-4 and TRBJ2-1; 9 bases are a match to TRBD2. The CDR3 covers 15 residues. CDR1 is SGHNT and CDR2 is YYREEE in the germline V gene (reference sequence). V trimming: 0 bases; J trimming: 8 bases; junction bases outside the gene matches: 6. The full variable domain, rest sourced from reference TRBV5-4 and TRBJ2-1, is ETGVTQSPTHLIKTRGQQVTLRCSSQSGHNTVSWYQQALGQGPQFIFQYYREEENGRGNFPPRFSGLQFPNYSSELNVNALELDDSALYLCASSLDQGLADEQFFGPGTRLTVL.

V gene TRBV6-5 combines with J gene TRBJ2-3; no clear D. This CDR3 is built from 14 residues. In germline, CDR1 is MNHEY, CDR2 SVGAGI. Between the trimmed V and J ends, which lost 7 bases and 4 bases, there was a span of 15 bases. CDR3 residues: CASTPVGFADTQYF. CDR3 in DNA: TGTGCCAGCACCCCTGTCGGATTCGCAGATACGCAGTATTTT.

The V and J genes are TRBV15 and TRBJ2-7; TRBD2 agrees at 11 bases. Germline V gene data show CDR1 as LNHNV and CDR2 as YYDKDF (reference sequence). V gave up 2 bases and J gave up 0 bases; unmatched junction bases: 3. This CDR3 region has 16 residues. CDR3 loop: CATSRPTSGSSYEQYF. In DNA form, the CDR3 reads TGTGCCACCAGCAGACCAACTAGCGGGAGCTCCTACGAGCAGTACTTC.